The T cell receptor (beta chain) described here comes from a study of blood T cells in healthy people across ages. Points from the study as a whole: Not knowing donor CMV status may have confounded expanded clonotype changes.

Turning to this clonotype: Its target is unknown.

A second about 6 to 12 cycle PCR used barcoded and J-beta primers. A tag from a template-switch adaptor with 12 random nucleotides marked each cDNA molecule. TCRdb passed the 5' RACE reads through MiXCR, listing each CDR3 protein once. The table lists 1.2 million to 1.5 million distinct CDR3 sequences, approximately 59% of them singletons, with 5% to 7% in the top ten. This CDR3 has 15 amino acids. V lost 4 bases and J 6 bases, leaving 20 bases between the germline ends. Germline V gene sequence: CDR1 DFQATT, CDR2 SNEGSKA (reference sequence). The sequence was collected from a young man in good health. Sequenced: blood. The V and J genes are TRBV20-1 and TRBJ2-3; the D gene could be TRBD1 or TRBD2 (5 bases each). This CDR3 reads CSAIPGWGRMDTQYF. The DNA of the CDR3 is TGCAGTGCTATCCCTGGATGGGGGAGAATGGATACGCAGTATTTT.